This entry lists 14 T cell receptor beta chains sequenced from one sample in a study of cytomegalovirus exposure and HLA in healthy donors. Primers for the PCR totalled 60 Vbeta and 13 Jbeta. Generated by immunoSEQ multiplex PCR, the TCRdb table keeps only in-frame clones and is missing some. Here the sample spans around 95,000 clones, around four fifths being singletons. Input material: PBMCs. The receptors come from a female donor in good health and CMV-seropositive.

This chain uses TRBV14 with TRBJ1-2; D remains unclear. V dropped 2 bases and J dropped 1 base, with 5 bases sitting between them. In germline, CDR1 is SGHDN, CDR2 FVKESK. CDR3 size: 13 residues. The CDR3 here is CASSQSLNYGYTF. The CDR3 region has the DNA TGTGCCAGCAGCCAAAGCCTTAACTATGGCTACACCTTC.

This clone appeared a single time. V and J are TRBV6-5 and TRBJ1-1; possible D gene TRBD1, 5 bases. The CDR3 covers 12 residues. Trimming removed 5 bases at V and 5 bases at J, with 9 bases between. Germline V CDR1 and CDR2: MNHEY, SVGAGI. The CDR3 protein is CASSARDTEAFF. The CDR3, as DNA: TGTGCCAGCAGTGCCAGGGATACTGAAGCTTTCTTT.

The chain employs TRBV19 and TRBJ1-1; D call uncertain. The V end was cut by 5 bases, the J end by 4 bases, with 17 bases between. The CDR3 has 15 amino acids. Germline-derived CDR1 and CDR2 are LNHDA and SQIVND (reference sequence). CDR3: CASSPRHGMGTEAFF. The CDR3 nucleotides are TGTGCCAGTAGTCCACGACACGGGATGGGCACTGAAGCTTTCTTT.

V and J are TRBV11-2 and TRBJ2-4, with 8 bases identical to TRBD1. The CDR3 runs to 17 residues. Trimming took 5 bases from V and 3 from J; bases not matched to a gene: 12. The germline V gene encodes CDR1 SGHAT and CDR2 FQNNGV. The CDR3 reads CASSERRTGLVKNIQYF. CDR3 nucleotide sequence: TGTGCCAGCAGCGAGAGAAGGACAGGGCTCGTCAAAAACATTCAGTACTTC.

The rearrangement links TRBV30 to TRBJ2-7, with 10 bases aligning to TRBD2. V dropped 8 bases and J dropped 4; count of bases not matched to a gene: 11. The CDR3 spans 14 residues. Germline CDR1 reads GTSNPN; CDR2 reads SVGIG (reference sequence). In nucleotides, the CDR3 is TGTGCCGGGGTTCTAGCGGGAGTAGTGTACGAGCAGTACTTC. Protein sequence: CAGVLAGVVYEQYF. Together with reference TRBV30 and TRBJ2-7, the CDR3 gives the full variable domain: SQTIHQWPATLVQPVGSPLSLECTVEGTSNPNLYWYRQAAGRGLQLLFYSVGIGQISSEVPQNLSASRPQDRQFILSSKKLLLSDSGFYLCAGVLAGVVYEQYFGPGTRLTVT.

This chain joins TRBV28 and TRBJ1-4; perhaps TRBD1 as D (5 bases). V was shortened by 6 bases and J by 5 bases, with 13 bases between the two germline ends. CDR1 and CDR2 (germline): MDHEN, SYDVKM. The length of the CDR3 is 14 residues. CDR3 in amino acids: CASSEQVINEKLFF. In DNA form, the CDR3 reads TGTGCCAGCAGCGAACAGGTTATCAATGAAAAACTGTTTTTT.

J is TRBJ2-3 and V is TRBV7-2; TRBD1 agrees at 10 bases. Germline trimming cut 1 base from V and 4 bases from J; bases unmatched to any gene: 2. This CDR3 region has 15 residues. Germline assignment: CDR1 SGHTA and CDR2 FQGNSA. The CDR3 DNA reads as TGTGCCAGCAGCTTAGGGACAGGGGGGTCAGATACGCAGTATTTT. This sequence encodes CASSLGTGGSDTQYF.

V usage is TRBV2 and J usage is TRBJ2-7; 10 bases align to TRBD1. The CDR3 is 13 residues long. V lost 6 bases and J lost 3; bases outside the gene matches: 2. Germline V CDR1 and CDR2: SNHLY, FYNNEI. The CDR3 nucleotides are TGTGCCAGCAGCTGGGACAGGGGCTACGAGCAGTACTTC. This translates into CASSWDRGYEQYF. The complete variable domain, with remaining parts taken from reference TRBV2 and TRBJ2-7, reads EPEVTQTPSHQVTQMGQEVILRCVPISNHLYFYWYRQILGQKVEFLVSFYNNEISEKSEIFDDQFSVERPDGSNFTLKIRSTKLEDSAMYFCASSWDRGYEQYFGPGTRLTVT.

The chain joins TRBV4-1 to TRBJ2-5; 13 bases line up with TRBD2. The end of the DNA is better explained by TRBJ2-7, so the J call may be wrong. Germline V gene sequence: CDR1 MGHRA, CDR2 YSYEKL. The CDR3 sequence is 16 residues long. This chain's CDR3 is CASSSRLAGGSYEQYF. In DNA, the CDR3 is TGCGCCAGCAGCTCCCGACTAGCGGGAGGCTCTTACGAGCAGTACTTC.

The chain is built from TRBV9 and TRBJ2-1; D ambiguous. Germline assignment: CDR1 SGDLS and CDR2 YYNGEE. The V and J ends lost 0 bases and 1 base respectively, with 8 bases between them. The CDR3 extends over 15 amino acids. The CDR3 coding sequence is TGTGCCAGCAGCGTAGATGTCGGGTCCTACAATGAGCAGTTCTTC. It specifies CASSVDVGSYNEQFF. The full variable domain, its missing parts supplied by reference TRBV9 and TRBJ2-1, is DSGVTQTPKHLITATGQRVTLRCSPRSGDLSVYWYQQSLDQGLQFLIQYYNGEERAKGNILERFSAQQFPDLHSELNLSSLELGDSALYFCASSVDVGSYNEQFFGPGTRLTVL.

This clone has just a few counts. In DNA, the CDR3 is TGTGCCAGCAGCGTAGTGCAGGGTTGGAACACTGAAGCTTTCTTT. Its protein product is CASSVVQGWNTEAFF. The chain joins TRBV9 to TRBJ1-1; maybe TRBD1 (5 bases). CDR1 and CDR2 (germline): SGDLS, YYNGEE. The CDR3 runs to 15 residues. The ends were cut back, 0 bases at V and 1 base at J, with 10 bases in the middle. The variable domain in full, completed from reference TRBV9 and TRBJ1-1, reads DSGVTQTPKHLITATGQRVTLRCSPRSGDLSVYWYQQSLDQGLQFLIQYYNGEERAKGNILERFSAQQFPDLHSELNLSSLELGDSALYFCASSVVQGWNTEAFFGQGTRLTVV.

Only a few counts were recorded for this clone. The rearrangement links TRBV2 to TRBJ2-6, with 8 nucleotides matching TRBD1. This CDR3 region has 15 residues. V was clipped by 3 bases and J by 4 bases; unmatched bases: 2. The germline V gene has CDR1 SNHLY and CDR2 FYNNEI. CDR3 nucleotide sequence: TGTGCCAGCAGTGACAGGGGGCAAGGGGCCAACGTCCTGACTTTC. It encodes CASSDRGQGANVLTF.

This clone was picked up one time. The CDR3 bases are TGTGCCAGCAGTGAAGTTGGAGGGACAGTTAACTATGGCTACACCTTC. Amino acids: CASSEVGGTVNYGYTF. This chain uses TRBV6-1 with TRBJ1-2; 7 nucleotides match TRBD1. The CDR3 is made up of 16 amino acids. CDR1 and CDR2 from the germline V gene are MNHNS and SASEGT. J lost 1 base, V lost 1 base, and 6 bases had no gene match.

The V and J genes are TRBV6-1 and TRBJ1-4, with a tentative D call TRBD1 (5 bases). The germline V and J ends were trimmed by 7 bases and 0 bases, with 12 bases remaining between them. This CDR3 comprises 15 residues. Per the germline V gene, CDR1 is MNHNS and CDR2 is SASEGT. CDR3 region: CASKAGFPTNEKLFF. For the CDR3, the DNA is TGTGCCAGCAAAGCAGGGTTTCCAACTAATGAAAAACTGTTTTTT.